The rows below give T cell receptor beta chains drawn from one sample of a study of OX40 agonist ivuxolimab in advanced cancers. Using immunoSEQ multiplex PCR, the repertoire was profiled, and TCRdb retains in-frame clones only, with some absent. Among 70,000 to 100,000 clones listed, about nine tenths were seen once. This material consisted of CD4+ or CD8+ T cells sorted from blood, taken in a trial of the OX40 agonist ivuxolimab. The receptors shown here come from an adult with an advanced solid tumor such as melanoma, head and neck, liver or kidney cancer. Both conserved end residues are part of each CDR3.

TRBV7-6	TRBJ1-1	CASSLAQGAVTEAFF
TRBV7-2	TRBJ1-5	CASSFSRGGNQPQHF
TRBV5-4	TRBJ2-2	CASSEAGTSFSGELFF
TRBV10-3	TRBJ2-7	CAISYDGDEQYF
TRBV5-6	TRBJ1-1	CASSSRTANEAFF
TRBV5-8	TRBJ2-3	CASSLGLAGGPGTDTQYF
TRBV7-9	TRBJ2-3	CASSLGAATDTQYF
TRBV7-6	TRBJ1-1	CASSLEWEIAVNTEAFF
TRBV2	TRBJ2-5	CASSKGQGRGSQYF
TRBV2	TRBJ2-7	CASGRDTGPYEQYF
TRBV9	TRBJ2-7	CASSEGLAGVYEQYF
TRBV11-3	TRBJ2-2	CASSLAFDTGELFF
TRBV5-4	TRBJ2-3	CASSLDGLAGADTQYF
TRBV5-5	TRBJ2-7	CASKAGGPSYEQYF
TRBV5-1	TRBJ2-5	CASSSQETQYF
TRBV5-4	TRBJ2-1	CASSLNLAASSYNEQFF
TRBV28	TRBJ1-3	CASSPGTGSGNTIYF
TRBV7-6	TRBJ2-7	CASSLVGRTSGRVHPYEQYF
TRBV4-1	TRBJ1-4	CASSQAGTGNEKLFF
TRBV27	TRBJ2-7	CASSLRDRGHYEQYF
TRBV6-6	TRBJ2-1	CASSHGTVNNEQFF
TRBV2	TRBJ2-3	CASSEARPGDTQYF
TRBV5-1	TRBJ2-7	CASSLASGLYEQYF
TRBV4-1	TRBJ2-5	CASSQDGTDLGRETQYF
TRBV6-1	TRBJ1-3	CASRIQGRTGNTIYF
TRBV11-3	TRBJ1-1	CASSPRAPSEAFF
TRBV6-1	TRBJ1-5	CASSESGLRYGQPQHF
TRBV6-5	TRBJ1-1	CASSRQVDTEAFF
TRBV7-9	TRBJ2-7	CASSLVSGTDEQYF
TRBV29-1	TRBJ2-5	CSAETGPQETQYF
TRBV27	TRBJ2-3	CASSLGLAEDTQYF
TRBV7-9	TRBJ2-7	CASSLALREGEQYF
TRBV7-9	TRBJ1-2	CASSLIVDSTTF
TRBV11-3	TRBJ1-3	CASSLGGLDSGNTIYF
TRBV6-5	TRBJ1-1	CASSFVGGTEAFF
TRBV7-2	TRBJ2-7	CASSRKIGDYPIEQYF
TRBV9	TRBJ2-1	CASSVEGLAGVGGMYEQFF
TRBV5-4	TRBJ2-3	CASSLASGTSTDTQYF
TRBV28	TRBJ2-3	CASSFSDRVDTQYF
TRBV28	TRBJ1-2	CASSQRTGGGYTF
TRBV18	TRBJ2-6	CASSFRVTPSGANVLTF